These 17 T cell receptor beta chains were all obtained from the same sample, sequenced in a study of T cell repertoires in cytomegalovirus infection (dated 2019 in TCRdb). The instrument was an Illumina HiSeq 1500. The public sequencing data were trimmed at Q25 with fastp and processed into clonotypes with MiXCR by TCRdb, which kept only in-frame beta chains. Every entry covers one CDR3 protein and lists the most common genes and DNA from its rows. In all, the sample holds 680,000 or so distinct CDR3 sequences, and roughly a third of those were seen once. The ten most abundant clones make up more than 2.5% of the sample. Material: PBMCs. The receptors were sampled from a human donor in good health (CMV status not recorded). Some clones in this sample may be carry-over from other donors' samples.

This clonotype was seen a handful of times. The chain is built from TRBV10-3 and TRBJ1-2; unclear D gene. Trimming left V 0 bases short and J 8 bases short, with 13 bases between. The CDR3 extends over 14 amino acids. From germline, CDR1 is ENHRY and CDR2 SYGVKD. The CDR3 reads CAISESEGREGYTF. The CDR3 DNA sequence: TGTGCCATCAGTGAGTCTGAGGGTCGGGAGGGCTACACCTTC.

This clonotype was counted between two and nine times. The rearrangement joins TRBV7-2 to TRBJ2-7; D tentatively fits TRBD1 or TRBD2 (5 bases each). This CDR3 has 12 residues. Trimming removed 7 bases at V and 11 bases at J, with 18 bases between. Looked up from germline, CDR1 is SGHTA and CDR2 is FQGNSA. This CDR3 is CASNSYGTPEYF. The CDR3 region has the DNA TGTGCCAGCAACTCCTATGGGACCCCGGAGTACTTC.

In this sample, this clonotype turned up a few times. The rearrangement uses TRBV19 and TRBJ1-1; TRBD1 matches 9 bases. V shed 3 bases and J 4 bases; nucleotides not matched to a gene: 12. CDR3 size: 17 residues. CDR1 and CDR2 from the germline V gene are LNHDA and SQIVND (reference sequence). The CDR3 loop is CASSIFLQGAESTEAFF. CDR3 bases: TGTGCCAGTAGTATTTTTTTACAGGGGGCGGAGAGCACTGAAGCTTTCTTT.

This chain connects TRBV29-1 to TRBJ1-1; D is possibly TRBD1 (5 bases). The CDR3 spans 15 residues. The V end was cut by 6 bases, the J end by 1 base, with 18 bases between. The germline V gene encodes CDR1 SQVTM and CDR2 ANQGSEA. Here the CDR3 reads CSVGRPGLQNTEAFF. The CDR3 DNA reads TGCAGCGTCGGGAGGCCAGGGTTGCAGAACACTGAAGCTTTCTTT.

At least ten counts were recorded for this clonotype. The chain employs TRBV28 and TRBJ1-2, with 8 bases matching TRBD1. Per the germline V gene, CDR1 is MDHEN and CDR2 is SYDVKM. V trimming: 6 bases; J trimming: 4 bases; junction bases outside the gene matches: 13. CDR3 length: 16 amino acids. The CDR3 sequence: CASSEGTGRVSYGYTF. The CDR3 region has the DNA TGTGCCAGCAGCGAGGGGACAGGCCGAGTGTCCTATGGCTACACCTTC.

The chain couples TRBV7-3 to TRBJ2-5, with D possibly TRBD2 on 6 matching bases. The germline V gene encodes CDR1 SGHTA and CDR2 FQGTGA. V was trimmed by 3 bases and J by 3 bases, leaving 11 bases between them. This CDR3 is built from 14 residues. CDR3 DNA sequence: TGTGCCAGCAGCTTTGGTAGGGAGGAAGAGACCCAGTACTTC. Its translation: CASSFGREEETQYF.

The V and J genes are TRBV7-2 and TRBJ2-5; D remains unclear. V lost 4 bases to trimming and J lost 4 bases, with 16 bases between them. Germline V gene lookup returns CDR1 SGHTA and CDR2 FQGNSA. This CDR3 is built from 15 residues. The CDR3 here is CASSSSVLVGETQYF. In DNA, the CDR3 is TGTGCCAGCAGCTCTTCGGTCCTAGTGGGAGAGACCCAGTACTTC. The full variable domain, completed using reference TRBV7-2 and TRBJ2-5, is GAGVSQSPSNKVTEKGKDVELRCDPISGHTALYWYRQSLGQGLEFLIYFQGNSAPDKSGLPSDRFSAERTGGSVSTLTIQRTQQEDSAVYLCASSSSVLVGETQYFGPGTRLLVL.

The chain uses TRBV12-3 or TRBV12-4 and TRBJ1-1; 10 bases fit TRBD1. CDR3 size: 14 residues. J lost 5 bases, V lost 7 bases, and 7 bases had no gene match. CDR3 amino acids: CASKQTGGRTEAFF. For the CDR3, the DNA is TGTGCCAGCAAACAGACAGGGGGCAGGACTGAAGCTTTCTTT.

This clonotype has just a few counts. The chain combines TRBV3-1 with TRBJ1-1; unclear D gene. CDR3 length: 14 amino acids. V was cut by 3 bases and J by 1 base, with 9 bases left in between. Germline V CDR1 and CDR2: LGHDT, YNNKEL (reference sequence). The CDR3 DNA is TGTGCCAGCAGCCAGTTTTGGGGGAACACTGAAGCTTTCTTT. Amino acids: CASSQFWGNTEAFF.

This rearrangement joins TRBV2 to TRBJ2-2, with D possibly TRBD1 on 5 matching bases. V lost 4 bases to trimming and J lost 5 bases, with 11 bases between them. From germline, CDR1 is SNHLY and CDR2 FYNNEI. This CDR3 has 14 amino acids. CDR3 in amino acids: CASSGQGITGELFF. The CDR3 DNA sequence: TGTGCCAGCAGTGGCCAGGGAATAACCGGGGAGCTGTTTTTT.

The chain carries TRBV15 and TRBJ2-1; 9 bases line up with TRBD2. V lost 0 bases to trimming and J lost 8 bases; unmatched junction nucleotides: 8. The CDR3 loop spans 16 amino acids. The V gene's germline CDR1 is LNHNV and CDR2 YYDKDF (reference sequence). Here the CDR3 reads CATSRDAAGGLDEQFF. DNA of the CDR3: TGTGCCACCAGCAGAGATGCAGCGGGAGGTCTGGATGAGCAGTTCTTC. Full variable domain (outside the CDR3, taken from reference TRBV15 and TRBJ2-1): DAMVIQNPRYQVTQFGKPVTLSCSQTLNHNVMYWYQQKSSQAPKLLFHYYDKDFNNEADTPDNFQSRRPNTSFCFLDIRSPGLGDTAMYLCATSRDAAGGLDEQFFGPGTRLTVL.

This clonotype was counted between two and nine times. CDR3 in DNA: TGCAGCGGGGACAGAGGCACCGGGGAGCTGTTTTTT. Translated: CSGDRGTGELFF. The chain couples TRBV29-1 to TRBJ2-2; the match to TRBD1 covers 7 bases. Germline-derived CDR1 and CDR2 are SQVTM and ANQGSEA. V lost 7 bases and J lost 4; bases outside the gene matches: 3. The CDR3 length is 12 residues.

The chain carries TRBV28 and TRBJ2-5; 9 bases fit TRBD2. The CDR3 runs to 15 residues. CDR1 is MDHEN, CDR2 SYDVKM, per germline. The J segment lost 5 bases and the V segment lost 6 bases, leaving 10 bases of the junction unmatched. The CDR3 bases are TGTGCCAGCAGCCCACCCCCAAGCGGGAGGGAGACCCAGTACTTC. Amino acids: CASSPPPSGRETQYF.

The chain has TRBV29-1 and TRBJ2-7; possible D gene TRBD2, 5 bases. Trimming shortened V by 5 bases and J by 0 bases, and 17 bases separated the two germline ends. The germline CDR1 and CDR2 sequences are SQVTM and ANQGSEA. The CDR3 consists of 15 residues. The CDR3 region has the DNA TGCAGCGTTACTCCAACTAGGTCCAGCTCCTACGAGCAGTACTTC. This encodes CSVTPTRSSSYEQYF.

This clonotype came up a few times. The chain recombines TRBV10-3 with TRBJ1-1, with 9 bases lining up with TRBD1. Unmatched junction bases numbered 13, after V lost 8 bases and J lost 6 bases. This CDR3 is built from 15 residues. Germline loops: CDR1 ENHRY, CDR2 SYGVKD. In DNA form, the CDR3 reads TGTGCCATCCGAGAGTCGGACAGGGGAGAATCTGAAGCTTTCTTT. It encodes CAIRESDRGESEAFF.

In its sample, this clonotype was seen a few times. This sequence joins TRBV7-8 and TRBJ2-7; 7 bases are a match to TRBD1. CDR1 is SGHVS, CDR2 FQNEAQ, per germline. This CDR3 is 12 amino acids long. V gave up 4 bases and J gave up 5 bases; unmatched junction bases: 2. The CDR3 DNA reads TGTGCCAGCAGCTCGCAGGGGGACGAGCAGTACTTC. This codes for CASSSQGDEQYF.

The sample holds many counts of this clonotype. CDR3 DNA sequence: TGTGCCAGCAGCCCACGGGGCAAGCGGCCTAGCACAGATACGCAGTATTTT. As protein: CASSPRGKRPSTDTQYF. This sequence joins TRBV7-2 and TRBJ2-3, with D perhaps matching TRBD1 or TRBD2 (5 bases each). CDR3 length: 17 amino acids. CDR1 is SGHTA, CDR2 FQGNSA, per germline. Trimming pared 5 bases from V and 0 bases from J, leaving 18 bases between.